This T cell receptor (beta chain) is drawn from a study of cytomegalovirus exposure and HLA in healthy donors. Overall study results and limits: CMV serostatus was the sole immune exposure information available. Some public TCRs appeared in many individuals, while most sequences were rare. The productive fraction for most TCR beta V segments was about 87% or about 30% in an earlier analysis.

The PCR used 60 Vbeta and 13 Jbeta primers. The method was immunoSEQ multiplex PCR; TCRdb's version includes in-frame clones alone and lacks a portion of them. This sample has 95,000 to 100,000 clones, with around three quarters found just once. In this sample, this clone turned up a few times. Its target is not known. Germline loops: CDR1 ENHRY, CDR2 SYGVKD. Trimming left V 5 bases short and J 7 bases short, with 15 bases between. This CDR3 region has 14 residues. The chain has TRBV10-3 and TRBJ1-3; weak D call: TRBD1 (6 bases). The clonotype was recovered from a middle-aged man in good health and CMV-seronegative. Material for sequencing was PBMCs. The CDR3 loop is CAISLDSGGNTIYF. The CDR3 bases are TGTGCCATCAGTCTGGACAGTGGTGGGAACACCATATATTTT.